A selection of T cell receptor beta chains follows, all from one sample in a study of T cell responses to AZD1222 COVID-19 vaccine. TCRdb keeps only in-frame clones here, not all; method: immunoSEQ multiplex PCR. The table lists roughly 110,000 clones, about nine tenths of them singletons. The starting material was peripheral blood, obtained on day 0 of AZD1222 vaccination. All receptors come from an adult in good health. Both conserved end residues are part of each CDR3. Each record gives: D gene, J gene, V gene, clone size, CDR3 protein, CDR3 DNA. A D gene is named only where the DNA matches it firmly. Clone size, where shown, is once, few, many, or a class for clones that have expanded.

d_call: TRBD2; j_call: TRBJ2-6; v_call: TRBV30; clone_size: -; cdr3_aa: CAWSVFLAGDKAGVLTF; cdr3_nt: TGTGCCTGGAGTGTATTCCTAGCGGGAGATAAGGCGGGCGTCCTGACTTTC
d_call: -; j_call: TRBJ1-5; v_call: TRBV15; clone_size: -; cdr3_aa: CATSRDGGIQPQHF; cdr3_nt: TGTGCCACCAGCAGAGATGGCGGGATACAGCCCCAGCATTTT
d_call: TRBD1; j_call: TRBJ1-1; v_call: TRBV14; clone_size: -; cdr3_aa: CASTPVRWDRGFNTEAFF; cdr3_nt: TGTGCCAGCACCCCTGTCCGGTGGGACAGGGGTTTCAACACTGAAGCTTTCTTT
d_call: -; j_call: TRBJ1-3; v_call: TRBV6-2/TRBV6-3; clone_size: -; cdr3_aa: CASSYSATNSGNTIYF; cdr3_nt: TGTGCCAGCAGTTACTCCGCCACGAACTCTGGAAACACCATATATTTT
d_call: -; j_call: TRBJ2-7; v_call: TRBV27; clone_size: few; cdr3_aa: CASSLSSVNEQYF; cdr3_nt: TGTGCCAGCAGTTTATCATCTGTAAACGAGCAGTACTTC
d_call: TRBD2; j_call: TRBJ2-3; v_call: TRBV9; clone_size: -; cdr3_aa: CASSFEPSGGALGDTQYF; cdr3_nt: TGTGCCAGCAGCTTCGAACCTAGCGGGGGGGCCCTTGGAGATACGCAGTATTTT
d_call: -; j_call: TRBJ1-1; v_call: TRBV9; clone_size: -; cdr3_aa: CASSARPSNTEAFF; cdr3_nt: TGTGCCAGCAGCGCGAGACCCTCGAACACTGAAGCTTTCTTT
d_call: -; j_call: TRBJ1-6; v_call: TRBV6-5; clone_size: -; cdr3_aa: CASSSGKGAGNSPLHF; cdr3_nt: TGTGCCAGCAGTTCAGGGAAGGGCGCCGGAAATTCACCCCTCCACTTT
d_call: TRBD1; j_call: TRBJ1-2; v_call: TRBV24-1; clone_size: -; cdr3_aa: CATSDATGASFDYTF; cdr3_nt: TGTGCCACCAGTGATGCGACAGGGGCTTCTTTTGACTACACCTTC
d_call: TRBD2; j_call: TRBJ2-1; v_call: TRBV6-6; clone_size: -; cdr3_aa: CASSYVAGANEQFF; cdr3_nt: TGTGCCAGCAGTTACGTGGCGGGAGCCAATGAGCAGTTCTTC
d_call: TRBD1; j_call: TRBJ1-2; v_call: TRBV27; clone_size: -; cdr3_aa: CASSGPQGGSGYTF; cdr3_nt: TGTGCCAGCAGTGGACCCCAGGGGGGGTCTGGCTACACCTTC
d_call: -; j_call: TRBJ2-7; v_call: TRBV4-2; clone_size: -; cdr3_aa: CASSQEAGYEQYF; cdr3_nt: TGTGCCAGCAGCCAAGAGGCCGGTTACGAGCAGTACTTC
d_call: TRBD1; j_call: TRBJ1-2; v_call: TRBV6-5; clone_size: -; cdr3_aa: CASCELTGLMYGYTF; cdr3_nt: TGTGCCAGCTGCGAATTGACAGGGCTAATGTATGGCTACACCTTC
d_call: TRBD1; j_call: TRBJ2-2; v_call: TRBV5-6; clone_size: -; cdr3_aa: CASSLLRGGPGELFF; cdr3_nt: TGTGCCAGCAGCTTGCTTAGAGGGGGCCCCGGGGAGCTGTTTTTT
d_call: -; j_call: TRBJ1-1; v_call: TRBV11-2; clone_size: -; cdr3_aa: CASRKANTEAFF; cdr3_nt: TGTGCCAGCAGAAAGGCAAACACTGAAGCTTTCTTT
d_call: -; j_call: TRBJ1-2; v_call: TRBV30; clone_size: -; cdr3_aa: CAWTSGSYGYTF; cdr3_nt: TGTGCCTGGACTTCAGGGTCCTATGGCTACACCTTC
d_call: TRBD2; j_call: TRBJ2-1; v_call: TRBV9; clone_size: -; cdr3_aa: CASSGSGTSGIYEQFF; cdr3_nt: TGTGCCAGCAGCGGATCCGGGACTAGCGGGATCTATGAGCAGTTCTTC
d_call: -; j_call: TRBJ2-1; v_call: TRBV11-2; clone_size: -; cdr3_aa: CASSHPPGTGRASYNEQFF; cdr3_nt: TGTGCCAGCAGCCATCCTCCCGGAACTGGGAGAGCATCCTACAATGAGCAGTTCTTC
d_call: TRBD1; j_call: TRBJ2-3; v_call: TRBV19; clone_size: once; cdr3_aa: CASSITGTGRTDTQYF; cdr3_nt: TGTGCCAGTAGTATTACCGGGACAGGGAGAACAGATACGCAGTATTTT
d_call: -; j_call: TRBJ1-2; v_call: TRBV7-2; clone_size: -; cdr3_aa: CASTLGGYGYTF; cdr3_nt: TGTGCCAGCACATTAGGGGGCTATGGCTACACCTTC
d_call: -; j_call: TRBJ1-2; v_call: TRBV19; clone_size: -; cdr3_aa: CASSRYGYTF; cdr3_nt: TGTGCCAGTAGCCGATATGGCTACACCTTC
d_call: TRBD1; j_call: TRBJ2-1; v_call: TRBV4-1; clone_size: -; cdr3_aa: CASSPVVDRGRNEQFF; cdr3_nt: TGCGCCAGCAGCCCAGTAGTGGACAGGGGGAGAAATGAGCAGTTCTTC
d_call: -; j_call: TRBJ1-2; v_call: TRBV18; clone_size: once; cdr3_aa: CASSSGSAGSYGYTF; cdr3_nt: TGTGCCAGCTCTTCAGGTTCAGCGGGGTCTTATGGCTACACCTTC
d_call: TRBD2; j_call: TRBJ2-1; v_call: TRBV6-2/TRBV6-3; clone_size: -; cdr3_aa: CASSLAGSSYNEQFF; cdr3_nt: TGTGCCAGCAGTTTAGCGGGGAGCTCCTACAATGAGCAGTTCTTC
d_call: -; j_call: TRBJ2-3; v_call: TRBV2; clone_size: -; cdr3_aa: CASSQGWGTDTQYF; cdr3_nt: TGTGCCAGCAGTCAGGGTTGGGGCACAGATACGCAGTATTTT
d_call: -; j_call: TRBJ2-1; v_call: TRBV6-5; clone_size: few; cdr3_aa: CASSLVYNEQFF; cdr3_nt: TGTGCCAGTTCCCTGGTTTACAATGAGCAGTTCTTC
d_call: -; j_call: TRBJ2-5; v_call: TRBV30; clone_size: once; cdr3_aa: CAWSAQTGWRETQYF; cdr3_nt: TGTGCCTGGAGTGCGCAGACAGGTTGGCGAGAGACCCAGTACTTC
d_call: TRBD1; j_call: TRBJ2-2; v_call: TRBV15; clone_size: once; cdr3_aa: CATSTTGVSGELFF; cdr3_nt: TGTGCCACCAGCACTACAGGGGTCTCCGGGGAGCTGTTTTTT
d_call: -; j_call: TRBJ1-6; v_call: TRBV18; clone_size: -; cdr3_aa: CASSPPTLSRSWGINSPLHF; cdr3_nt: TGTGCCAGCTCACCACCTACCCTGAGCCGTTCATGGGGGATTAATTCACCCCTCCACTTT
d_call: TRBD1; j_call: TRBJ1-2; v_call: TRBV7-2; clone_size: -; cdr3_aa: CASSLSPWDRGLIDGYTF; cdr3_nt: TGTGCCAGCAGCTTATCGCCCTGGGACAGGGGATTAATTGACGGCTACACCTTC
d_call: -; j_call: TRBJ1-5; v_call: TRBV7-8; clone_size: -; cdr3_aa: CASSLADQPQHF; cdr3_nt: TGTGCCAGCAGCTTAGCGGATCAGCCCCAGCATTTT
d_call: -; j_call: TRBJ2-3; v_call: TRBV15; clone_size: -; cdr3_aa: CATSRDYPGVSDTQYF; cdr3_nt: TGTGCCACCAGCAGAGATTACCCGGGAGTTTCAGATACGCAGTATTTT
d_call: TRBD1; j_call: TRBJ1-6; v_call: TRBV19; clone_size: -; cdr3_aa: CATGQGEGSYNSPLHF; cdr3_nt: TGTGCCACCGGACAGGGGGAAGGCTCCTATAATTCACCCCTCCACTTT
d_call: -; j_call: TRBJ2-2; v_call: TRBV9; clone_size: few; cdr3_aa: CASQGNTGELFF; cdr3_nt: TGTGCCAGCCAGGGAAACACCGGGGAGCTGTTTTTT
d_call: -; j_call: TRBJ1-3; v_call: TRBV6-2/TRBV6-3; clone_size: -; cdr3_aa: CASSYTRFDSPGNTIYF; cdr3_nt: TGTGCCAGCAGTTACACCCGATTTGACAGTCCTGGAAACACCATATATTTT
d_call: -; j_call: TRBJ2-7; v_call: TRBV19; clone_size: -; cdr3_aa: CASSISQGNPYEQYF; cdr3_nt: TGTGCCAGTAGTATTTCCCAGGGGAATCCCTACGAGCAGTACTTC
d_call: -; j_call: TRBJ2-5; v_call: TRBV5-1; clone_size: -; cdr3_aa: CASSLETRGQETQYF; cdr3_nt: TGCGCCAGCAGCTTGGAGACTAGAGGACAAGAGACCCAGTACTTC
d_call: -; j_call: TRBJ2-7; v_call: TRBV23-1; clone_size: -; cdr3_aa: CASSQSGRPREQYF; cdr3_nt: TGCGCCAGCAGTCAATCGGGCAGGCCGCGCGAGCAGTACTTC
d_call: -; j_call: TRBJ2-5; v_call: TRBV9; clone_size: -; cdr3_aa: CASSATPHPQETQYF; cdr3_nt: TGTGCCAGCAGCGCGACCCCACACCCACAAGAGACCCAGTACTTC
d_call: TRBD1; j_call: TRBJ1-1; v_call: TRBV11-2; clone_size: -; cdr3_aa: CASSFGDRGGVAFF; cdr3_nt: TGTGCCAGCAGCTTCGGGGACAGGGGAGGCGTAGCTTTCTTT